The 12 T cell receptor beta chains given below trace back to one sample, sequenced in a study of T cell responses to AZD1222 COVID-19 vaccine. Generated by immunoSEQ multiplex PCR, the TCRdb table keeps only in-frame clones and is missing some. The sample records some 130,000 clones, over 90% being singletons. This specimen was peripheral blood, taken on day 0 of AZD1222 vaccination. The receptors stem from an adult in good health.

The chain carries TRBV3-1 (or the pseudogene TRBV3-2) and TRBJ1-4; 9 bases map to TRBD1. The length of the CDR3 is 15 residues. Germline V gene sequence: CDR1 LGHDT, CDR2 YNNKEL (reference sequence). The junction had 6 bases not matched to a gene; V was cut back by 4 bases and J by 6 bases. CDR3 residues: CASSPGQGSDEKLFF. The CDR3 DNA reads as TGTGCCAGCAGCCCAGGACAGGGGAGTGATGAAAAACTGTTTTTT.

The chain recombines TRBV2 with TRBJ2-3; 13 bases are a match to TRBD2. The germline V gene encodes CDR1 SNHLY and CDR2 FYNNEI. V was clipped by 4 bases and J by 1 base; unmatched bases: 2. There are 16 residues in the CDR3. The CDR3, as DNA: TGTGCCAGCAGTGGGGGACTAGCGGGGCGCACAGATACGCAGTATTTT. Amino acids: CASSGGLAGRTDTQYF.

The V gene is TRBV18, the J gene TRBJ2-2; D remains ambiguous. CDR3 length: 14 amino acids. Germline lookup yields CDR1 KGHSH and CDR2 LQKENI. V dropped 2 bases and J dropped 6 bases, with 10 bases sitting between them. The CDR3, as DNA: TGTGCCAGCTCACCAGACCTGAGGTCCGGGGAGCTGTTTTTT. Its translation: CASSPDLRSGELFF.

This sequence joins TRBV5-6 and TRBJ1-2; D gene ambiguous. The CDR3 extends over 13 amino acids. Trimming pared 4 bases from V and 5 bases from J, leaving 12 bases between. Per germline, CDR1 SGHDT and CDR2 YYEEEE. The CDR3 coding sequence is TGTGCCAGCAGCCCCCTCCGAGGGTATGGCTACACCTTC. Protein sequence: CASSPLRGYGYTF.

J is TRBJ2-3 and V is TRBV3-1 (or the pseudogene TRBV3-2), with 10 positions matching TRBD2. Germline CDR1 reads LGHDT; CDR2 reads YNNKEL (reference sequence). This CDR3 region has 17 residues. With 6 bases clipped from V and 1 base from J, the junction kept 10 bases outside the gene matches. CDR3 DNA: TGTGCCAGCAGACGGACTAGCGGACCAAAGGGCACAGATACGCAGTATTTT. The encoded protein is CASRRTSGPKGTDTQYF.

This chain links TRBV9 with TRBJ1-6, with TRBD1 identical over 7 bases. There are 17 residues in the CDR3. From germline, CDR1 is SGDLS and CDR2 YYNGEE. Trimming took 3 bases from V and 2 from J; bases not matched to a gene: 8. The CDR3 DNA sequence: TGTGCCAGCAGCGGCCCTCCAGGGGGACCCTATAATTCACCCCTCCACTTT. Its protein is CASSGPPGGPYNSPLHF.

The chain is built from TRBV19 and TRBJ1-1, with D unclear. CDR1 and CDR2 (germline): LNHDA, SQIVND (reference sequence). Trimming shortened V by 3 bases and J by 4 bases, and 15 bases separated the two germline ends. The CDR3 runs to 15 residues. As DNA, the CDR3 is TGTGCCAGTAGTATGCTCGGACTCACGGCCACTGAAGCTTTCTTT. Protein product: CASSMLGLTATEAFF.

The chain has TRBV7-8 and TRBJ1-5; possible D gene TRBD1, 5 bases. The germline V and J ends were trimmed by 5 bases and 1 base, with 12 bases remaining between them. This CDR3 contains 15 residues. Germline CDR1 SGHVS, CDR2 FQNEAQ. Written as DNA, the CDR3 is TGTGCCAGCAGCGAACCGGGACTGAGCAATCAGCCCCAGCATTTT. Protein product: CASSEPGLSNQPQHF.

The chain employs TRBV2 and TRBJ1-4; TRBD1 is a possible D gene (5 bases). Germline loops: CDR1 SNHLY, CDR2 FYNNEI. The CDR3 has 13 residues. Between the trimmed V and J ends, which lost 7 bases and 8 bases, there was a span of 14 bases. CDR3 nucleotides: TGTGCCAGCAAAGGGGCGGGGAAGGAAAAACTGTTTTTT. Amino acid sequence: CASKGAGKEKLFF.

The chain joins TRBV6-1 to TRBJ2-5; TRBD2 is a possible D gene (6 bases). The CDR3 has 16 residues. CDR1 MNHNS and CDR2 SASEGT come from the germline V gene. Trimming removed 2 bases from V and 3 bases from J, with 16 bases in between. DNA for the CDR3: TGTGCCAGCAGTGAATCGGTGATAGCGGTTAAAGAGACCCAGTACTTC. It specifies CASSESVIAVKETQYF.

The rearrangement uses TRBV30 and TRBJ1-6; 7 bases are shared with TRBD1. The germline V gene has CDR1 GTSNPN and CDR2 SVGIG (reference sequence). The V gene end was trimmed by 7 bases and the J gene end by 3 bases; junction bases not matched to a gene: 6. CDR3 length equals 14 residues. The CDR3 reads CAFTGTDYNSPLHF. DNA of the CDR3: TGTGCCTTCACTGGGACAGACTATAATTCACCCCTCCACTTT. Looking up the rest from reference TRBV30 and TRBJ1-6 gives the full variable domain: SQTIHQWPATLVQPVGSPLSLECTVEGTSNPNLYWYRQAAGRGLQLLFYSVGIGQISSEVPQNLSASRPQDRQFILSSKKLLLSDSGFYLCAFTGTDYNSPLHFGNGTRLTVT.

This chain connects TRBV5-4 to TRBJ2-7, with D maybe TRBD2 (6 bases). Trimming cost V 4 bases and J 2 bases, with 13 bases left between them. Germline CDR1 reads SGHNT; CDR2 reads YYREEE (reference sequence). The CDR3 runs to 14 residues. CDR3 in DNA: TGTGCCAGCAGCAACCGGGACTCAGCCTACGAGCAGTACTTC. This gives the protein CASSNRDSAYEQYF.